This T cell receptor (beta chain) derives from a study of OX40 agonist ivuxolimab in advanced cancers. Broader study findings: Antigen targets of the expanded peripheral T cells went undetermined.

The repertoire was sequenced with immunoSEQ multiplex PCR; TCRdb's copy has only in-frame clones and lacks some. Of about 50,000 clones in the sample, about 80% were seen once. About this clone itself: The target antigen is unknown.

The sample was CD4+ or CD8+ T cells sorted from blood, taken in a trial of the OX40 agonist ivuxolimab. The TCR originated in an adult with an advanced solid tumor such as melanoma, head and neck, liver or kidney cancer.

This CDR3 reads CASSEARLNEKLFF. DNA for the CDR3: TGTGCCAGCAGTGAGGCACGGCTCAATGAAAAACTGTTTTTT. The chain recombines TRBV2 with TRBJ1-4, with no clear D. Germline V gene data show CDR1 as SNHLY and CDR2 as FYNNEI. The CDR3 totals 14 residues. V dropped 3 bases and J dropped 5 bases, with 10 bases sitting between them.